This TCR beta chain was observed in a study of lymphopenia after photon versus proton radiotherapy. Sequenced by immunoSEQ multiplex PCR; TCRdb stores in-frame clones only, minus some. The sample shows about 53,000 clones, about 86% of them seen only once. The sample consisted of peripheral blood, taken from a patient treated with photon-based radiotherapy. This clonotype originated in a man aged 50-60 years with gastric cancer.

DNA for the CDR3: TGTGCCAGCAGGAGTAGACCCTACGAGCAGTACTTC. Protein: CASRSRPYEQYF. The V and J genes are TRBV28 and TRBJ2-7; D not certain. The CDR3 has 12 amino acids. Germline CDR1 MDHEN, CDR2 SYDVKM. V lost 6 bases, J lost 2 bases, and 8 bases lay in between.